This T cell receptor (beta chain) was recovered during a study of regulatory T cells in long-lasting Graves disease. Library construction for TCR beta used iRepertoire HTBI primers and Arm-PCR of CDR3 regions. TCRdb ran MiXCR on the multiplex PCR reads and lists one entry per CDR3 protein. Among roughly 360,000 distinct CDR3 sequences listed, 12% were seen once. This clonotype was detected many times. Time point in this sample: newly diagnosed GD, antithyroid drugs for less than 3 months. PBMCs provided the RNA from which the TCR library was made. The patient group derived from an endocrinology department in Xi'an, China. The germline CDR1 and CDR2 sequences are SNHLY and FYNNEI. The CDR3 covers 14 residues. Trimming removed 8 bases at V and 1 base at J, with 14 bases between. These data were likewise used in another study, on T cells in Graves' hyperthyroidism and ophthalmopathy. That source notes: Each diagnosis was grounded in clinical symptoms, serum thyroxine and TRAb, thyroid ultrasound, and orbital computed tomography. TCR CDR3 regions were first amplified by RT-PCR with HTBI primers.

The sequence was obtained from a woman younger than 35 with Graves disease. The V call is TRBV2, the J call TRBJ1-1, with D uncertain. Sequencing was performed on peripheral blood mononuclear cells (PBMCs), taken at new diagnosis, from a patient treated with antithyroid drugs. The CDR3: CASRAGQANTEAFF. The CDR3 DNA follows: TGTGCCAGCCGGGCCGGGCAGGCGAACACTGAAGCTTTCTTT.